The 25 T cell receptor beta chains below all came from one sample that was sequenced in a study of blood T cell repertoires in COVID-19. Repertoires were generated with immunoSEQ multiplex PCR, while TCRdb's copy carries only in-frame clones and drops some. The data hold fewer than 250,000 clones, with 65% to 85% observed a single time. The material sequenced was PBMCs or T cells enriched from blood (not recorded which). The origin of the receptors is a woman aged 25-40 years who had been exposed to COVID-19.

V usage is TRBV6-5 and J usage is TRBJ2-5; 12 nucleotides match TRBD2. This CDR3 has 16 residues. J gave up 3 bases and V 3 bases, and 5 bases lay outside the gene matches. Germline CDR1 reads MNHEY; CDR2 reads SVGAGI. CDR3 sequence: CASSYLAGGMEETQYF. CDR3 DNA: TGTGCCAGCAGTTATCTAGCGGGGGGGATGGAAGAGACCCAGTACTTC.

V usage is TRBV2 and J usage is TRBJ1-5, with a weak D call TRBD1 (6 bases). The CDR3 loop spans 14 amino acids. V was pared by 4 bases and J by 3 bases, with 10 bases between. The germline V gene encodes CDR1 SNHLY and CDR2 FYNNEI. CDR3 sequence (DNA): TGTGCCAGCAGTGTACAGGGAAACAATCAGCCCCAGCATTTT. This sequence encodes CASSVQGNNQPQHF.

The V gene is TRBV7-3, the J gene TRBJ1-3; tentatively, D is TRBD1 (5 bases). CDR3 length equals 16 residues. From germline, CDR1 is SGHTA and CDR2 FQGTGA. The V end lost 1 base, the J end lost 1 base, and 11 bases lay between the germline ends. The CDR3 nucleotides read TGTGCCAGCAGCTTAAATGGGCCAGGGTCTGGAAACACCATATATTTT. It yields the protein CASSLNGPGSGNTIYF.

The chain is built from TRBV6-5 and TRBJ1-2, with 9 bases matching TRBD1. The J segment lost 8 bases and the V segment lost 5 bases, leaving 9 bases of the junction unmatched. The CDR3 consists of 14 residues. CDR1 and CDR2 (germline): MNHEY, SVGAGI. The CDR3 DNA sequence: TGTGCCAGCAGTACGGGACAGGGAATTGGAGGCTACACCTTC. This sequence encodes CASSTGQGIGGYTF.

A word on this clone: The CDR3 does not close with the conserved phenylalanine or tryptophan, likely indicating a read error. Because the CDR3's place on the DNA is in doubt, the DNA is left out and the CDR3 is given as listed by TCRdb. The chain joins TRBV6-5 to TRBJ2-7; the table's D call of TRBD1 was not tested on the DNA. Germline CDR1 MNHEY, CDR2 SVGAGI. The CDR3 is 13 amino acids in total, end residues counted. Here the CDR3 reads CASSYPGHPTLWL.

This chain connects TRBV4-1 to TRBJ1-4; D ambiguous. V dropped 4 bases and J dropped 8 bases, with 17 bases sitting between them. Germline V gives CDR1 MGHRA, CDR2 YSYEKL. The CDR3 consists of 15 residues. CDR3 coding DNA: TGCGCCAGCAGCCCAAAGAGCGCTTCAGAGGAAAAACTGTTTTTT. Encoded protein: CASSPKSASEEKLFF.

The rearrangement joins TRBV2 to TRBJ1-5; D is possibly TRBD1 (6 bases). This CDR3 comprises 19 residues. The ends were cut back, 9 bases at V and 3 bases at J, with 30 bases in the middle. Germline CDR1 reads SNHLY; CDR2 reads FYNNEI. In nucleotides, the CDR3 is TGTGCCAGACAGAATCCCGGGGGGCTCAGTTCTCCTTCCAATCAGCCCCAGCATTTT. Protein sequence: CARQNPGGLSSPSNQPQHF.

The J gene is TRBJ1-4, the V gene TRBV20-1, with a possible D match to TRBD1 (5 bases). The CDR3 loop spans 14 amino acids. The germline CDR1 and CDR2 sequences are DFQATT and SNEGSKA (reference sequence). Trimming cost V 3 bases and J 7 bases, with 15 bases left between them. The CDR3 region is CSASLRGNSEKLFF. For the CDR3, the DNA is TGCAGTGCTAGTTTAAGGGGTAACAGTGAAAAACTGTTTTTT.

The rearrangement joins TRBV3-1 (or the pseudogene TRBV3-2) to TRBJ2-5; TRBD2 matches at 8 bases. Germline trimming cut 2 bases from V and 4 bases from J; bases unmatched to any gene: 9. Germline V lookup: CDR1 LGHDT, CDR2 YNNKEL (reference sequence). This CDR3 region has 16 residues. The DNA of the CDR3 is TGTGCCAGCAGCCAATTACCTTTAGCGGGGCTAGAGACCCAGTACTTC. This encodes CASSQLPLAGLETQYF.

This chain links TRBV7-9 with TRBJ1-5; D unresolved. The V gene's germline CDR1 is SEHNR and CDR2 FQNEAQ (reference sequence). The CDR3 is 17 residues long. V was cut by 3 bases and J by 2 bases, with 17 bases left in between. The CDR3 bases are TGTGCCAGCAGCTTGGCGACGGCCGGGATAGGCAATCAGCCCCAGCATTTT. This translates into CASSLATAGIGNQPQHF.

The sample holds one count of this clone. The chain recombines TRBV4-1 with TRBJ2-7; 13 nucleotides match TRBD2. This CDR3 is 16 amino acids long. V shed 4 bases, J shed 5 bases, and the junction held 8 bases outside the gene matches. Germline CDR1 and CDR2: MGHRA and YSYEKL. The CDR3 bases are TGCGCCAGCAGCCCTGAGACTAGCGGGGGGTGGGACGAGCAGTACTTC. Translated: CASSPETSGGWDEQYF.

A single count supports this clone. The rearrangement uses TRBV9 and TRBJ2-1; unclear D gene. V was trimmed by 2 bases and J by 5 bases, leaving 8 bases between them. In germline, CDR1 is SGDLS, CDR2 YYNGEE. This CDR3 is 13 amino acids long. The CDR3 nucleotides read TGTGCCAGCAGCGTTGGCCAGAACAATGAGCAGTTCTTC. Protein: CASSVGQNNEQFF.

The rearrangement links TRBV5-6 to TRBJ2-7; tentative D call: TRBD1 (6 bases). V was cut by 0 bases and J by 3 bases, with 10 bases left in between. Germline V gene data show CDR1 as SGHDT and CDR2 as YYEEEE. The CDR3 runs to 14 residues. CDR3 loop: CASSLGAGVYEQYF. In nucleotides, the CDR3 is TGTGCCAGCAGCTTGGGGGCAGGGGTCTACGAGCAGTACTTC.

This chain connects TRBV12-2 to TRBJ2-7; the table's D call, TRBD2, was not checked against the DNA. TRBV12-2 is reported as a pseudogene. This CDR3 region has 16 residues. The chain's CDR3 is CASRLARQSPLYEQYF. DNA of the CDR3: TGTGCAAGTCGCTTAGCACGCCAATCTCCACTCTACGAGCAGTACTTC.

The CDR3 loop is CASSQGSGRAHTDTQYF. The CDR3 coding sequence is TGCGCCAGCAGCCAAGGGTCAGGGAGGGCACACACAGATACGCAGTATTTT. The chain employs TRBV4-1 and TRBJ2-3; 7 bases fit TRBD2. In germline, CDR1 is MGHRA, CDR2 YSYEKL. The trim removed 1 base at V and 2 bases at J, leaving 9 bases unmatched. CDR3 length equals 17 residues.

This clone has a single count. The chain employs TRBV7-6 and TRBJ2-7; 8 bases fit TRBD1. The CDR3 is 17 amino acids. V was pared by 5 bases and J by 3 bases, with 15 bases of the junction left unmatched. Germline lookup yields CDR1 SGHVS and CDR2 FNYEAQ. CDR3 sequence reads: CASSPPRGQADHYEQYF. DNA for the CDR3: TGTGCCAGCAGCCCCCCCAGGGGGCAAGCTGACCACTACGAGCAGTACTTC.

The V and J genes are TRBV2 and TRBJ2-7; a possible D gene is TRBD2 (5 bases). Germline V CDR1 and CDR2: SNHLY, FYNNEI. This CDR3 has 13 amino acids. V lost 9 bases and J 3 bases, leaving 15 bases between the germline ends. CDR3 region: CARATGGSYEQYF. The CDR3 DNA reads TGTGCCAGAGCCACCGGAGGTAGCTACGAGCAGTACTTC.

The rearrangement uses TRBV12-5 and TRBJ1-5; a weak D match, TRBD1 (6 bases). V was shortened by 0 bases and J by 4 bases, with 13 bases between the two germline ends. The CDR3 covers 16 residues. Germline V gene data show CDR1 as LGHNT and CDR2 as FRNRAP. The CDR3 sequence is CASGLVVGHLNQPQHF. CDR3 in DNA: TGTGCTAGTGGTTTGGTAGTGGGACACCTGAATCAGCCCCAGCATTTT.

This clone was counted only a few times. The V call is TRBV6-5, the J call TRBJ2-7; possibly TRBD2 for D (5 bases). The V gene's germline CDR1 is MNHEY and CDR2 SVGAGI. V lost 8 bases and J 2 bases, leaving 10 bases between the germline ends. This CDR3 spans 12 amino acids. CDR3 in amino acids: CASHEGTYEQYF. DNA of the CDR3: TGTGCCAGCCACGAGGGTACCTACGAGCAGTACTTC.

The chain recombines TRBV19 with TRBJ1-5; 8 positions agree with TRBD1. Germline lookup yields CDR1 LNHDA and CDR2 SQIVND (reference sequence). The CDR3 sequence is 14 residues long. The junction had 5 bases not matched to a gene; V was cut back by 3 bases and J by 7 bases. The CDR3 coding sequence is TGTGCCAGTAGTATCGGACAGGGACGACAGCCCCAGCATTTT. Translating gives CASSIGQGRQPQHF.

This clone turned up a few times. J is TRBJ1-3 and V is TRBV4-1; D is perhaps TRBD1 (6 bases). Trimming shortened V by 3 bases and J by 2 bases, and 23 bases separated the two germline ends. The CDR3 loop spans 19 amino acids. Looked up from germline, CDR1 is MGHRA and CDR2 is YSYEKL. The DNA of the CDR3 is TGCGCCAGCAGCCAGCTGGGGGCAAGGGGCTCAAGCCCTGGAAACACCATATATTTT. This codes for CASSQLGARGSSPGNTIYF.

The rearrangement links TRBV4-1 to TRBJ1-5; D is possibly TRBD1 (5 bases). V was cut by 1 base and J by 1 base, with 11 bases left in between. The CDR3 is 16 residues long. Germline V lookup: CDR1 MGHRA, CDR2 YSYEKL. CDR3 sequence: CASSQGGGKSNQPQHF. Written as DNA, the CDR3 is TGCGCCAGCAGCCAAGGCGGGGGTAAGAGCAATCAGCCCCAGCATTTT.

This chain connects TRBV2 to TRBJ2-3; 9 bases map to TRBD1. The CDR3 totals 16 residues. The germline V gene encodes CDR1 SNHLY and CDR2 FYNNEI. V was clipped by 5 bases and J by 1 base; unmatched bases: 7. The CDR3 DNA sequence: TGTGCCAGCAGTAAGGGACAGGGCCGGGGCACAGATACGCAGTATTTT. This gives the protein CASSKGQGRGTDTQYF.

This chain connects TRBV19 to TRBJ2-7; maybe TRBD1 (6 bases). With 6 bases removed from V and 7 bases from J, the gap between germline ends came to 13 bases. The CDR3 is 12 residues long. Looked up from germline, CDR1 is LNHDA and CDR2 is SQIVND (reference sequence). CDR3 nucleotides: TGTGCCAGTAGCCTACAGGGCGGGGAGCAGTACTTC. It translates to CASSLQGGEQYF.

V and J are TRBV4-1 and TRBJ2-3; 10 nucleotides align to TRBD2. CDR3 length equals 16 residues. Trimming cost V 3 bases and J 6 bases; bases outside gene matches: 9. The germline CDR1 and CDR2 sequences are MGHRA and YSYEKL. This chain's CDR3 is CASSHAIAGGMDTQYF. In DNA form, the CDR3 reads TGCGCCAGCAGCCACGCGATAGCGGGGGGTATGGATACGCAGTATTTT.